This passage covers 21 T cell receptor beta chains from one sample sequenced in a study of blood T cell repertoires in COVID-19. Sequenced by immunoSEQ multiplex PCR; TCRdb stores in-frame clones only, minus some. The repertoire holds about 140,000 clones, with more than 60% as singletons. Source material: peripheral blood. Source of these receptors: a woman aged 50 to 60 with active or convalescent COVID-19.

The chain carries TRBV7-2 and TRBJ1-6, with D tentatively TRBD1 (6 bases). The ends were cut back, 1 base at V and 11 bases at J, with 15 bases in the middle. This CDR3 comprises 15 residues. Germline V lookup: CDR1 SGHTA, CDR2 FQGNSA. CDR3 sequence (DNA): TGTGCCAGCAGCTTAGTGGGGGGCGCGGGGGCACCCCTCCACTTT. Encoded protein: CASSLVGGAGAPLHF.

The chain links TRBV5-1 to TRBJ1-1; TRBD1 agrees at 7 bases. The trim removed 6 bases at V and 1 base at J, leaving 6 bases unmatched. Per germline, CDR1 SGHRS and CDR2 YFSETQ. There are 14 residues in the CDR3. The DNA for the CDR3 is TGCGCCAGCACCGAGACAGGGACGAACACTGAAGCTTTCTTT. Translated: CASTETGTNTEAFF.

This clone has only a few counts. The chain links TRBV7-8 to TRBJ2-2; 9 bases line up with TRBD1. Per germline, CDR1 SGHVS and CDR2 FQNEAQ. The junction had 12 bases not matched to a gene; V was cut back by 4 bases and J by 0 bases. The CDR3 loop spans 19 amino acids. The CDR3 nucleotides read TGTGCCAGCAGCTCTCCCGGGGACAGGGCATTCACGAACACCGGGGAGCTGTTTTTT. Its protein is CASSSPGDRAFTNTGELFF.

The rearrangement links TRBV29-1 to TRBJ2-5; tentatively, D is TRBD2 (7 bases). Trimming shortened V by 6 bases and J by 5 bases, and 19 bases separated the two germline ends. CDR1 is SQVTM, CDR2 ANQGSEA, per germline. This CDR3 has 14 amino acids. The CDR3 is CSVPPRGAGETQYF. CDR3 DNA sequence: TGCAGCGTCCCCCCCCGGGGGGCCGGGGAGACCCAGTACTTC.

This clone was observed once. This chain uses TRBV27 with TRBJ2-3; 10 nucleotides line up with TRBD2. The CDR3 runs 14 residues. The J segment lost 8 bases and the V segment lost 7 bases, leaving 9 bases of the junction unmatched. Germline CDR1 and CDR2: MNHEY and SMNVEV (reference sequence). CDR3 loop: CASTGLAGVGTQYF. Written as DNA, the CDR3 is TGTGCCAGCACGGGGCTAGCGGGAGTCGGTACGCAGTATTTT.

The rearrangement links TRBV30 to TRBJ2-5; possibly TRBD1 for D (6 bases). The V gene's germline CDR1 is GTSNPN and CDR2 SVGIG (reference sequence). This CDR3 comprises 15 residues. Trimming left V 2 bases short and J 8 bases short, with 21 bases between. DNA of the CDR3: TGTGCCTGGAGTCCCGGTATGGCAGGGGAGCGAACCCAGTACTTC. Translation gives CAWSPGMAGERTQYF.

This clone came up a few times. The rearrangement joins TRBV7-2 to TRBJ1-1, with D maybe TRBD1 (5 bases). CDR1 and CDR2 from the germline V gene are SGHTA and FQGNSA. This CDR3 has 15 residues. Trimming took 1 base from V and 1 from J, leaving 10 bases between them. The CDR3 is CASSLEAGGNTEAFF. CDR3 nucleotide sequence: TGTGCCAGCAGCTTAGAGGCGGGGGGGAACACTGAAGCTTTCTTT.

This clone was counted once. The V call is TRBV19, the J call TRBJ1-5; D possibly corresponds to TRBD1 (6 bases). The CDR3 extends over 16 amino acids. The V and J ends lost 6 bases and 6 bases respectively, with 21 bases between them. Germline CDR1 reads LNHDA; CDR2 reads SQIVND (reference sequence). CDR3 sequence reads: CASRHQQGTVVQPQHF. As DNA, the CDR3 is TGTGCCAGTAGACACCAACAGGGCACAGTTGTTCAGCCCCAGCATTTT.

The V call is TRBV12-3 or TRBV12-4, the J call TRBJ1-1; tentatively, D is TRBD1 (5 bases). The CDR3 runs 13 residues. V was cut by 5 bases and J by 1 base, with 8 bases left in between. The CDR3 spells CASSQQENTEAFF. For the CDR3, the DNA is TGTGCCAGCAGTCAACAGGAGAACACTGAAGCTTTCTTT.

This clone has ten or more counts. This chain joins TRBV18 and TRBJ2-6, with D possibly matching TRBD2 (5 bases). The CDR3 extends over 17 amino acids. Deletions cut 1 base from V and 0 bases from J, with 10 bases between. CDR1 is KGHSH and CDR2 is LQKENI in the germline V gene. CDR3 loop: CASSPRTSYSGANVLTF. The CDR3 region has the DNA TGTGCCAGCTCACCACGGACTTCATACTCTGGGGCCAACGTCCTGACTTTC.

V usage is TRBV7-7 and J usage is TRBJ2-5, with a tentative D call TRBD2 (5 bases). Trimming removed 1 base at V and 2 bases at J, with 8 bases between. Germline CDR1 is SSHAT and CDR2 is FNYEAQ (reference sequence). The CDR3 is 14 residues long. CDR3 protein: CASSLGTAQETQYF. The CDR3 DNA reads TGTGCCAGCAGCTTAGGGACTGCTCAAGAGACCCAGTACTTC.

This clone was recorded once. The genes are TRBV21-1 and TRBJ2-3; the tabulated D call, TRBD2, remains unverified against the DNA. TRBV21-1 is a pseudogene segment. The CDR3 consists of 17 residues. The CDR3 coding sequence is TGTGCCAGCAGCACCCTATTAGCGGGAAGGTGCACAGATACGCAGTATTTT. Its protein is CASSTLLAGRCTDTQYF.

CDR3 amino acids: CASRRQGAMTYNSPLHF. CDR3 in DNA: TGTGCCAGCAGAAGACAGGGGGCTATGACCTATAATTCACCCCTCCACTTT. The gene calls are TRBV5-4 and TRBJ1-6; 10 nucleotides match TRBD1. Germline-derived CDR1 and CDR2 are SGHNT and YYREEE (reference sequence). The CDR3 length is 17 residues. V shed 5 bases and J 2 bases; nucleotides not matched to a gene: 7.

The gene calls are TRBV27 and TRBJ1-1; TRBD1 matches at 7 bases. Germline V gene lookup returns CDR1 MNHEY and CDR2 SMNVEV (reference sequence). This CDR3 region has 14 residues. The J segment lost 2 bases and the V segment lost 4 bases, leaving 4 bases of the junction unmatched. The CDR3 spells CASSWTGLNTEAFF. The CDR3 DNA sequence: TGTGCCAGCAGTTGGACAGGCCTAAACACTGAAGCTTTCTTT.

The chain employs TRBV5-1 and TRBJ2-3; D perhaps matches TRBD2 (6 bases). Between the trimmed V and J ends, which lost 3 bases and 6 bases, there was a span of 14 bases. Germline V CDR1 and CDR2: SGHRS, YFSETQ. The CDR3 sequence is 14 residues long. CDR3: CASSSGTPGDTQYF. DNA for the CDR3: TGCGCCAGCAGCTCCGGGACTCCGGGGGATACGCAGTATTTT.

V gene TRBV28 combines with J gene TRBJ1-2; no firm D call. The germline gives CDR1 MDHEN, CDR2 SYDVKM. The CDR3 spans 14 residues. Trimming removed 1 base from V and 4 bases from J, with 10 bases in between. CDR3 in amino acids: CASSLSQPPYGYTF. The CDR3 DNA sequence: TGTGCCAGCAGTTTATCACAGCCTCCCTATGGCTACACCTTC.

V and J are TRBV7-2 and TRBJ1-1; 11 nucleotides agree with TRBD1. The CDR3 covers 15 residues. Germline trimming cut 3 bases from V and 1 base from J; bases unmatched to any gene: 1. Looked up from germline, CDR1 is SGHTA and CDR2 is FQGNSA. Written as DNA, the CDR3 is TGTGCCAGCAGCTTGGGGACAGGGGGGAACACTGAAGCTTTCTTT. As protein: CASSLGTGGNTEAFF.

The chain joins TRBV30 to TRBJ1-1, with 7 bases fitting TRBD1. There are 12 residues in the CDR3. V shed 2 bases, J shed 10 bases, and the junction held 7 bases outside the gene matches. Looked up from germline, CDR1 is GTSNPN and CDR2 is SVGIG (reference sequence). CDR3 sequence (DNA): TGTGCCTGGAGTCTGCAGCAGGGGGGAGCTTTCTTT. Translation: CAWSLQQGGAFF.

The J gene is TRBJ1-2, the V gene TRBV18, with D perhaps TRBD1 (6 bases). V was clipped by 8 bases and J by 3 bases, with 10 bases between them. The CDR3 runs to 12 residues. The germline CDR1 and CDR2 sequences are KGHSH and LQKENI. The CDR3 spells CASTPGDYGYTF. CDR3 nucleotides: TGTGCCAGCACCCCAGGGGACTATGGCTACACCTTC.

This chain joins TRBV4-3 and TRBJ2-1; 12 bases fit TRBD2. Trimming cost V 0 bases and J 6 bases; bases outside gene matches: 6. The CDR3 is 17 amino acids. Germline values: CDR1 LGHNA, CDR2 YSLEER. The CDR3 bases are TGCGCCAGCAGCCAAGATTGGAGGACTAGCGGGACCAATGAGCAGTTCTTC. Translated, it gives CASSQDWRTSGTNEQFF.

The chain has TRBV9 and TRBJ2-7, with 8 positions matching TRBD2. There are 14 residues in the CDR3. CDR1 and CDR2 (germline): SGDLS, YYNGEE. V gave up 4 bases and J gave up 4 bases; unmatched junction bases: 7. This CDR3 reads CASSPPGGDYEQYF. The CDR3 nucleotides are TGTGCCAGCAGCCCCCCGGGGGGGGATTACGAGCAGTACTTC.